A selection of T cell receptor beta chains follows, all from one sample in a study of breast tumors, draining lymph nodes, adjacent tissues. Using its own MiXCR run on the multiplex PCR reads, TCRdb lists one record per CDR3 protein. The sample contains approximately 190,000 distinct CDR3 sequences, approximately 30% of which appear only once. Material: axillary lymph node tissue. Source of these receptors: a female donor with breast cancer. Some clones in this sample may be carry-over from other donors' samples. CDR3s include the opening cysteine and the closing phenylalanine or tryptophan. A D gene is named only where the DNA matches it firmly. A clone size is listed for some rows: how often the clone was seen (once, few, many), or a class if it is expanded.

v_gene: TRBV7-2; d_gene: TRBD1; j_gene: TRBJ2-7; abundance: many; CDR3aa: CASSKDPTGLLEQYF; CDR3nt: TGTGCCAGCAGCAAAGACCCGACAGGGCTTCTCGAGCAGTACTTC
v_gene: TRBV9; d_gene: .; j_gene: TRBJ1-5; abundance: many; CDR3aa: CASGINNQPQHF; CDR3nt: TGTGCCAGCGGTATTAACAATCAGCCCCAGCATTTT
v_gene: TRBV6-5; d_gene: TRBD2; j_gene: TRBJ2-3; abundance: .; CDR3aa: CASSYTNAGTTITDTQYF; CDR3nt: TGTGCCAGCAGTTACACGAACGCCGGGACTACCATCACAGATACGCAGTATTTT
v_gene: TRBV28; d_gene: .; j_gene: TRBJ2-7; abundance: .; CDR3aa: CAGQRASYEQYF; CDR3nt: TGTGCCGGTCAGAGGGCCTCCTACGAGCAGTACTTC
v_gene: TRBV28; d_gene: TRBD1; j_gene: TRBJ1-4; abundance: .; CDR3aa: CASSAAGGTNEKLFF; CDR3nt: TGTGCCAGCAGTGCGGCAGGGGGTACTAATGAAAAACTGTTTTTT
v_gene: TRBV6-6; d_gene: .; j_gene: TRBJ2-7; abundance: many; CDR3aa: CASSPNGEGLSYEQYF; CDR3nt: TGTGCCAGCAGTCCCAATGGGGAAGGGCTTTCCTACGAGCAGTACTTC
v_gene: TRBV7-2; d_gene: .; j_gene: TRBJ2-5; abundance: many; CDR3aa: CASSLGLGGEGTQYF; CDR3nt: TGTGCCAGCAGCTTAGGTTTGGGGGGAGAGGGGACCCAGTACTTC
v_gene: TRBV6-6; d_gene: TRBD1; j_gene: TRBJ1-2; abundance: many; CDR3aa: CATGQRDSYGYTF; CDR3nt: TGTGCCACCGGCCAAAGGGACAGCTATGGCTACACCTTC
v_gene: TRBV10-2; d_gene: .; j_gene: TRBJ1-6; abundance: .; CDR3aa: CASSESPGNSNQPLHF; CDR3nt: TGCGCCAGCAGTGAGTCGCCAGGGAATAGCAATCAGCCCCTCCACTTT
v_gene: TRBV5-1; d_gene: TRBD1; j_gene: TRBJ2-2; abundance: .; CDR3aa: CASSLDRGADTGELFF; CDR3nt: TGCGCCAGCAGCTTGGACAGGGGGGCAGACACCGGGGAGCTGTTTTTT
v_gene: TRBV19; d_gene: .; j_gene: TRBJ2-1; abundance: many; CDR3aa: CASEDLSSYNEQFF; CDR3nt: TGTGCCAGCGAGGACCTTAGCTCCTACAATGAGCAGTTCTTC
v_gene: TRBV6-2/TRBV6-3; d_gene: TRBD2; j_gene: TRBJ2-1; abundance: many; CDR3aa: CASRGLAGDREQFF; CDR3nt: TGTGCCAGCAGGGGACTAGCGGGAGATCGTGAGCAGTTCTTC
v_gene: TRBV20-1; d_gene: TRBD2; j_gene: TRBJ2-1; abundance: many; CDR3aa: CSADGLAGTDEQFF; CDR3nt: TGCAGTGCGGATGGACTAGCGGGAACGGATGAGCAGTTCTTC
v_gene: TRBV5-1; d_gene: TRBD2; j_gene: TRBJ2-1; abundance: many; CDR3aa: CASSISGNRVNEQFF; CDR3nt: TGCGCCAGCAGCATTAGCGGGAATCGGGTCAATGAGCAGTTCTTC
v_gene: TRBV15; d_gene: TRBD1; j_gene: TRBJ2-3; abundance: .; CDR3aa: CATGRGDRGLADTQYF; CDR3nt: TGTGCCACCGGCAGAGGGGACAGGGGGTTAGCAGATACGCAGTATTTT
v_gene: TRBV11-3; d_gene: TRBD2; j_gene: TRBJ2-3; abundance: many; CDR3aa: CASSLVRVGLDEPTDTQYF; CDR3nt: TGTGCCAGCAGCTTAGTCAGGGTTGGACTAGATGAACCCACAGATACGCAGTATTTT
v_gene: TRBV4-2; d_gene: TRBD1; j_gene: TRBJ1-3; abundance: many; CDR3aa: CASSLTGGTGNTIYF; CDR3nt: TGTGCCAGCAGCCTTACAGGGGGCACTGGAAACACCATATATTTT
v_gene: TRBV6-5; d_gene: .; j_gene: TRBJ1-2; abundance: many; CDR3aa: CAGGGGRNYGYTF; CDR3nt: TGTGCCGGCGGGGGAGGCCGTAACTATGGCTACACCTTC
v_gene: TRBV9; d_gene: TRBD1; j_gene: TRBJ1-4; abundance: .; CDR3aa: CASSLRTGPNEKLFF; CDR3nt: TGTGCCAGCAGCCTCCGGACAGGGCCTAATGAAAAACTGTTTTTT
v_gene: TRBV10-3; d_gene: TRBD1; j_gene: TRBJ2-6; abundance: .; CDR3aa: CAISRTGEGANVLTF; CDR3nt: TGTGCCATCAGCCGGACAGGGGAAGGGGCCAACGTCCTGACTTTC
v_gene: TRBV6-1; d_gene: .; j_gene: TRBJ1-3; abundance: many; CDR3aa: CASSETSRNTIYF; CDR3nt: TGTGCCAGCAGTGAAACCAGTAGAAACACCATATATTTT
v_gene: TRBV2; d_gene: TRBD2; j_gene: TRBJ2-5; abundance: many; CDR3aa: CASGRFSGETQYF; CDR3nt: TGTGCCAGCGGGAGGTTTAGCGGGGAGACCCAGTACTTC
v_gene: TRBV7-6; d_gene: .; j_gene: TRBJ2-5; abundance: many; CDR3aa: CAGSNPVQETQYF; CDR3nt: TGTGCCGGCAGCAATCCGGTCCAAGAGACCCAGTACTTC
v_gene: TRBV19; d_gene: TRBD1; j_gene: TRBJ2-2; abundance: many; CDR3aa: CASSMGQGYTGELFF; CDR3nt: TGTGCCAGTAGTATGGGACAGGGGTACACCGGGGAGCTGTTTTTT
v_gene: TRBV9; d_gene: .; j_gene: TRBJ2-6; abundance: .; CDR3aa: CASSVASLGSGANVLTF; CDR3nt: TGTGCCAGCAGCGTTGCCTCTCTCGGCTCTGGGGCCAACGTCCTGACTTTC
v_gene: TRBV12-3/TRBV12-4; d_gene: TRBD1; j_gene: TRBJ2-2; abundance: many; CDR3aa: CASSEGQGNTGELFF; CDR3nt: TGTGCCAGCAGTGAGGGACAGGGAAACACCGGGGAGCTGTTTTTT
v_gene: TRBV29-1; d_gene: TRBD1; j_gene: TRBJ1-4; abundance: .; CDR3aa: CSVRRDSRRNEKLFF; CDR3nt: TGCAGCGTCCGCCGGGACAGTAGGAGGAATGAAAAACTGTTTTTT
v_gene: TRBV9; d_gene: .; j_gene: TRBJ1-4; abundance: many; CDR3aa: CASSVAGGANEKLFF; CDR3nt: TGTGCCAGCAGCGTAGCCGGGGGGGCTAATGAAAAACTGTTTTTT